A single sample gave rise to the 13 T cell receptor beta chains below, sequenced in a study of T-cell reconstitution after alpha-beta-depleted transplantation in children. The TCRbeta library incorporated unique molecular identifiers. TCRdb recomputed calls from the PCR reads with MiXCR, one row per CDR3 protein. The sample contains 200,000 to 250,000 distinct CDR3 sequences, 9.5% to 13% of which appear only once. The material sequenced was PBMCs, taken before TCRalphabeta/CD19-depleted stem cell transplant. These receptors all come from a child under two years old with acute myeloid leukemia, due to receive a stem cell transplant.

This clonotype was observed once. A single base separates this from a much larger clone, so it may be a read error. The chain links TRBV10-3 to TRBJ2-1, with 8 bases matching TRBD2. This CDR3 spans 16 amino acids. Looked up from germline, CDR1 is ENHRY and CDR2 is SYGVKD. CDR3 nucleotides: TGTGCCATCAGTGAAACTAGCGGAGCCTCCTACAATAAGCAGTTCTTC. Protein sequence: CAISETSGASYNKQFF.

This clonotype has at least ten counts. This CDR3 is CASTSGWVSDEKLFF. The CDR3 DNA follows: TGTGCCAGCACTTCCGGATGGGTTTCTGATGAAAAACTGTTTTTT. The rearrangement links TRBV7-9 to TRBJ1-4; D ambiguous. CDR3 size: 15 residues. V lost 7 bases, J lost 6 bases, and 18 bases lay in between. Germline CDR1 and CDR2: SEHNR and FQNEAQ (reference sequence). Variable domain in full (rest from reference TRBV7-9 and TRBJ1-4): DTGVSQNPRHKITKRGQNVTFRCDPISEHNRLYWYRQTLGQGPEFLTYFQNEAQLEKSRLLSDRFSAERPKGSFSTLEIQRTEQGDSAMYLCASTSGWVSDEKLFFGSGTQLSVL.

This clonotype was counted between two and nine times. V and J are TRBV11-2 and TRBJ2-1; D is unresolved. Looked up from germline, CDR1 is SGHAT and CDR2 is FQNNGV. Between the trimmed V and J ends, which lost 4 bases and 7 bases, there was a span of 14 bases. The CDR3 totals 14 residues. The CDR3 coding sequence is TGTGCCAGCAGCTCCCCACGAACAAGGAATGAGCAGTTCTTC. It yields the protein CASSSPRTRNEQFF.

This clonotype was counted a few times. J is TRBJ2-1 and V is TRBV25-1; 12 nucleotides line up with TRBD1. The CDR3 extends over 16 amino acids. With V trimmed by 5 bases and J by 8 bases, 10 bases remained unmatched. Germline V gene sequence: CDR1 MGHDK, CDR2 SYGVNS. The CDR3 protein is CASSTGTGGYGDEQFF. The CDR3, as DNA: TGTGCCAGCAGTACAGGGACAGGGGGCTACGGGGATGAGCAGTTCTTC.

There are many counts of this clonotype. The rearrangement uses TRBV5-1 and TRBJ2-7; 12 nucleotides match TRBD2. V trimming: 1 base; J trimming: 2 bases; junction bases outside the gene matches: 13. From germline, CDR1 is SGHRS and CDR2 YFSETQ. CDR3 length: 19 residues. In DNA form, the CDR3 reads TGCGCCAGCAGCTTGTCTTCTAGCGGGAGGGCCGGTTATCCCTACGAGCAGTACTTC. It codes for CASSLSSSGRAGYPYEQYF.

The chain joins TRBV11-2 to TRBJ2-6; D remains ambiguous. The CDR3 length is 17 residues. V was shortened by 0 bases and J by 0 bases, with 9 bases between the two germline ends. The germline V gene has CDR1 SGHAT and CDR2 FQNNGV. CDR3 loop: CASSLDPPDSGANVLTF. As DNA, the CDR3 is TGTGCCAGCAGCTTAGATCCGCCCGACTCTGGGGCCAACGTCCTGACTTTC.

This clonotype was observed at least ten times. The chain carries TRBV21-1 and TRBJ2-1; the D call of TRBD1 is as the table states it, not checked on the DNA. TRBV21-1 is assigned pseudogene status. CDR3 length equals 15 residues. The CDR3 nucleotides read TGTGCCAGCAGCAAAAAAAGGACAGGGGGCAATGAGCAGTTCTTC. This sequence encodes CASSKKRTGGNEQFF.

This clonotype was counted many times. This chain joins TRBV15 and TRBJ2-3, with TRBD2 matching 11 bases. The germline V gene encodes CDR1 LNHNV and CDR2 YYDKDF (reference sequence). The V gene end was trimmed by 5 bases and the J gene end by 10 bases; junction bases not matched to a gene: 5. This CDR3 has 13 amino acids. The CDR3 reads CATSALLAGAQYF. The CDR3 nucleotides are TGTGCCACCAGCGCCCTACTAGCGGGAGCGCAGTATTTT.

Turning to this clonotype: This may arise from a read error, as a much more abundant clone is one base away. The rearrangement links TRBV7-9 to TRBJ2-3, with unresolved D. This CDR3 spans 15 amino acids. CDR1 and CDR2 (germline): SEHNR, FQNEAQ (reference sequence). CDR3 in DNA: TGTGCCACCAGCTTAGCTTTAAGCGGCACAGATACGCAGTATTTT. Translation gives CATSLALSGTDTQYF. Based on the CDR3 plus reference TRBV7-9 and TRBJ2-3, the full variable domain is DTGVSQNPRHKITKRGQNVTFRCDPISEHNRLYWYRQTLGQGPEFLTYFQNEAQLEKSRLLSDRFSAERPKGSFSTLEIQRTEQGDSAMYLCATSLALSGTDTQYFGPGTRLTVL.

This clonotype was counted ten times or more. V usage is TRBV28 and J usage is TRBJ1-3, with D hard to call. The CDR3 contains 15 residues. Looked up from germline, CDR1 is MDHEN and CDR2 is SYDVKM. The V end was cut by 10 bases, the J end by 4 bases, with 20 bases between. The CDR3 bases are TGTGCCACCCACCCATCCCTAACTTCGGGAAACACCATATATTTT. This gives the protein CATHPSLTSGNTIYF. Supplemented by reference TRBV28 and TRBJ1-3, the full variable domain reads DVKVTQSSRYLVKRTGEKVFLECVQDMDHENMFWYRQDPGLGLRLIYFSYDVKMKEKGDIPEGYSVSREKKERFSLILESASTNQTSMYLCATHPSLTSGNTIYFGEGSWLTVV.

This clonotype was recorded at least ten times. The rearrangement uses TRBV20-1 and TRBJ2-2, with 8 bases lining up with TRBD1. Germline V lookup: CDR1 DFQATT, CDR2 SNEGSKA (reference sequence). J was trimmed by 4 bases and V by 3 bases; bases with no gene match: 7. The CDR3 runs to 15 residues. The CDR3 spells CSARPGQVPTGELFF. In DNA, the CDR3 is TGCAGTGCTAGGCCGGGACAGGTTCCCACCGGGGAGCTGTTTTTT.

This clonotype has a handful of counts. A much larger clone lies one base from this, so it may be a read error. This sequence joins TRBV11-1 and TRBJ2-7; D possibly uses TRBD1 or TRBD2 (5 bases each). The germline V gene has CDR1 SGHAT and CDR2 FQDESV (reference sequence). Trimming cost V 5 bases and J 2 bases, with 7 bases left between them. The CDR3 covers 12 residues. CDR3 loop: CASSRDPYEQYF. The CDR3 coding sequence is TGTGCCAGCAGCCGGGACCCCTACGAGCAGTACTTC.

This clonotype was recorded many times. V gene TRBV6-5 combines with J gene TRBJ2-7; tentatively, D is TRBD2 (5 bases). From germline, CDR1 is MNHEY and CDR2 SVGAGI. V lost 6 bases and J lost 2, with 11 bases in between. CDR3 length: 13 residues. The CDR3 bases are TGTGCCAGCAGCCGCCGGGGAGCCTACGAGCAGTACTTC. This codes for CASSRRGAYEQYF.